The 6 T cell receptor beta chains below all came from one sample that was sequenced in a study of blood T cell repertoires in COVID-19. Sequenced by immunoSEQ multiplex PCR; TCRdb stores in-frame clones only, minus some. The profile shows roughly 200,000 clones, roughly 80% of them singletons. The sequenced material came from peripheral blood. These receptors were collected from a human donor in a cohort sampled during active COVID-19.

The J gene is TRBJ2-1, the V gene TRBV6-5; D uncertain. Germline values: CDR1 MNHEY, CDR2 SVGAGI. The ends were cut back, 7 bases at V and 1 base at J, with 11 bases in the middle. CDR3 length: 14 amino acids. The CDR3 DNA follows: TGTGCCAGCACGTCGGTTTTTTCCTACAATGAGCAGTTCTTC. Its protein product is CASTSVFSYNEQFF.

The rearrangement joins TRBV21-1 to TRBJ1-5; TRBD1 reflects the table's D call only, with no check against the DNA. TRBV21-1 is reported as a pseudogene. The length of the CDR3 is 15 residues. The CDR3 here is CASSKGDSFYQPQHF. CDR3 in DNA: TGTGCCAGCAGCAAAGGGGACAGCTTCTATCAGCCCCAGCATTTT.

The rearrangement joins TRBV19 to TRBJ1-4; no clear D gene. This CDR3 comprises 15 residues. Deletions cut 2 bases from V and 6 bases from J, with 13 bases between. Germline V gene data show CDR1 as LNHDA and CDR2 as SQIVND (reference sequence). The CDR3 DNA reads TGTGCCAGTAGTATAAGCCGGGGAAGGCATGAAAAACTGTTTTTT. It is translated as CASSISRGRHEKLFF.

The CDR3, as DNA: TGTGCCAGCAGCGTCCTCTCAGGGGAGATTGGTTCACCCCTCCACTTT. Translated, it gives CASSVLSGEIGSPLHF. The genes are TRBV9 and TRBJ1-6; tentatively, D is TRBD1 (6 bases). V shed 2 bases and J shed 9 bases, with 18 bases lying between them. This CDR3 has 16 amino acids. Germline assignment: CDR1 SGDLS and CDR2 YYNGEE.

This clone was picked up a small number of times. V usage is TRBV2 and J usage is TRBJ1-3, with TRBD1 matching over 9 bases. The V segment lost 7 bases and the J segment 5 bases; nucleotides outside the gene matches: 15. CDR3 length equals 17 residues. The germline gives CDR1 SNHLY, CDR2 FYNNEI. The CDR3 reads CASKTGGDFLARNTIYF. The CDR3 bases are TGTGCCAGCAAGACAGGGGGGGACTTCCTTGCCAGAAACACCATATATTTT.

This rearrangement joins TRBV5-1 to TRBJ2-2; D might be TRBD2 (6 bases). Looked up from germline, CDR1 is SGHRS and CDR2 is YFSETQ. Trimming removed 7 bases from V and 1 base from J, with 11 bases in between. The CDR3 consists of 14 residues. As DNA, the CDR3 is TGCGCCAGCGGGAGGAGGGGGAACACCGGGGAGCTGTTTTTT. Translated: CASGRRGNTGELFF.